Here is one T cell receptor beta chain with its context. The target antigen is unknown. Trimming cost V 0 bases and J 2 bases, with 11 bases left between them. Germline loops: CDR1 SGHDT, CDR2 YYEEEE. This CDR3 contains 15 residues. The data belong to a study of cytomegalovirus exposure and HLA in healthy donors. A multiplex PCR was run with 60 Vbeta primers and 13 Jbeta primers. The protocol was immunoSEQ multiplex PCR, while the TCRdb copy is restricted to in-frame clones and leaves out a portion. Reported are around 88,000 clones; the ten largest clones contain 5.5%. The donors gave bone marrow, and they were healthy. General study points: Upon later analysis, HLA-associated TCR beta chains proved more clonally expanded than other, equally common chains. The productive fraction for most TCR beta V segments was about 87% or about 30% in an earlier analysis. For presence/absence analyses, sequencing depth was assumed to be roughly uniform across donors.

The TCR was taken from a girl aged 10-17 years in good health and CMV-seropositive. The chain combines TRBV5-6 with TRBJ1-2; D is uncertain. The sample consisted of PBMCs. CDR3 sequence: CASSLGGGRNYGYTF. CDR3 nucleotide sequence: TGTGCCAGCAGCTTGGGTGGAGGGAGGAACTATGGCTACACCTTC.